These T cell receptor beta chains were read from a single sample in a study of blood T cell repertoires in COVID-19. Assay: immunoSEQ multiplex PCR; the TCRdb copy retains only in-frame clones and omits some. Of about 320,000 clones listed, 86% are singletons. The material sequenced was PBMCs or T cells enriched from blood (not recorded which). These receptors originate from a woman aged 18 to 35 who had recovered from COVID-19. CDR3s include the opening cysteine and the closing phenylalanine or tryptophan. A D gene is named only where the DNA matches it firmly. A clone size is listed for some rows: how often the clone was seen (once, few, many), or a class if it is expanded.

cdr3_aa cdr3_nt v_call clone_size d_call j_call
CASSPGGRPTGELFF TGCGCCAGCAGCCCAGGGGGGAGGCCCACCGGGGAGCTGTTTTTT TRBV5-1 - - TRBJ2-2
CATSDSPDRADTQYF TGTGCCACCAGTGATTCCCCCGACAGGGCAGATACGCAGTATTTT TRBV24-1 - TRBD1 TRBJ2-3
CASSYSSGANVLTF TGTGCCAGCAGTTATAGCTCTGGGGCCAACGTCCTGACTTTC TRBV28 - - TRBJ2-6
CASRQFREDSRSYNSPLHF TGTGCCAGCAGGCAGTTTAGAGAGGACAGCCGCTCCTATAATTCACCCCTCCACTTT TRBV27 - - TRBJ1-6
CASSIRPTGWSSPLHF TGTGCCAGTAGTATCCGCCCGACAGGGTGGAGTTCACCCCTCCACTTT TRBV19 - TRBD1 TRBJ1-6
CASSPDRNQPQHF TGTGCCAGCTCACCCGACAGGAATCAGCCCCAGCATTTT TRBV18 - - TRBJ1-5
CASSPYAGTRGDNEQFF TGTGCCAGCAGCCCATACGCCGGGACTAGGGGAGACAATGAGCAGTTCTTC TRBV3-1/TRBV3-2 - TRBD2 TRBJ2-1
CASSRSSGGSYNEQFF TGTGCCAGCAGCCGCTCTAGCGGAGGTTCCTACAATGAGCAGTTCTTC TRBV7-3 - TRBD2 TRBJ2-1
CASSLEGYEQYF TGTGCCAGCAGCTTGGAGGGGTACGAGCAGTACTTC TRBV5-6 - - TRBJ2-7
CASSLGASGAYNEQFF TGTGCCAGCAGCTTAGGGGCTAGCGGAGCCTACAATGAGCAGTTCTTC TRBV11-3 - TRBD2 TRBJ2-1
CASSWGQNTEAFF TGTGCCAGCAGCTGGGGCCAGAACACTGAAGCTTTCTTT TRBV7-9 - - TRBJ1-1
CASSPPSVQGDYGYTF TGTGCCAGCTCACCACCAAGTGTACAGGGGGACTATGGCTACACCTTC TRBV18 - TRBD1 TRBJ1-2
CASSKYLRGQERTGNTIYF TGTGCCAGCAGCAAATATTTGAGGGGACAGGAGCGAACTGGAAACACCATATATTTT TRBV21-1 - - TRBJ1-3
CASSISGTGNTIYF TGTGCCAGTAGTATTAGCGGAACTGGAAACACCATATATTTT TRBV19 - - TRBJ1-3
CASSLGGGANVLTF TGCGCCAGCAGCTTGGGAGGCGGGGCCAACGTCCTGACTTTC TRBV5-1 - - TRBJ2-6
CATSDSQGVQGSNEQFF TGTGCCACCAGTGATTCACAGGGTGTCCAAGGCTCCAATGAGCAGTTCTTC TRBV24-1 - - TRBJ2-1
CASMGAQETQYF TGTGCCAGCATGGGGGCCCAAGAGACCCAGTACTTC TRBV7-9 - - TRBJ2-5
CASSQDSGYEQYF TGTGCCAGCAGCCAAGATTCAGGCTACGAGCAGTACTTC TRBV4-2 - - TRBJ2-7
CASSHVSTGEETQYF TGCGCCAGCAGCCATGTCTCGACAGGGGAGGAGACCCAGTACTTC TRBV5-1 once TRBD1 TRBJ2-5
CASSDASGTQISFF TGCGCCAGCAGTGATGCTAGCGGCACTCAGATTTCGTTCTTC TRBV10-1 - TRBD2 TRBJ2-1
CASSPDREYQETQYF TGTGCCAGCAGCCCTGACAGGGAATACCAAGAGACCCAGTACTTC TRBV28 - TRBD1 TRBJ2-5
CASSVGHQRTGELFF TGTGCCAGTAGTGTTGGACATCAGAGGACCGGGGAGCTGTTTTTT TRBV19 - - TRBJ2-2
CASGSLGTVPYGYTF TGTGCCAGCGGGAGTCTTGGGACAGTTCCTTATGGCTACACCTTC TRBV28 few TRBD1 TRBJ1-2